This is a list of T cell receptor beta chains from one sample in a study of T cell responses to AZD1222 COVID-19 vaccine. Sequencing used immunoSEQ multiplex PCR; TCRdb keeps in-frame clones, though not all of them. The sample lists some 150,000 clones; approximately 85% were seen once. The source was peripheral blood, collected 28 days after the second dose of the MenACWY control vaccine. These receptors came from an adult who received the MenACWY meningococcal vaccine as a control. The CDR3 runs from the conserved cysteine through the conserved F or W. A D gene is named only where the DNA matches it firmly. Rows give clone size only sometimes, using once, few, many, or a class for an expanded clone.

d_gene | j_gene | v_gene | abundance | CDR3nt | CDR3aa
- | TRBJ2-2 | TRBV9 | - | TGTGCCAGCAGTATCTCTGGGCAGGCAGTTGAAGCCGGGGAGCTGTTTTTT | CASSISGQAVEAGELFF
TRBD1 | TRBJ2-4 | TRBV28 | - | TGTGCCAGCAGTTTCTCCGCCTCAGGGGGAGACATTCAGTACTTC | CASSFSASGGDIQYF
- | TRBJ2-5 | TRBV7-2 | - | TGTGCCAGCAGCTTAGAGGGTAGCTCGGGGGCCCAGTACTTC | CASSLEGSSGAQYF
- | TRBJ1-1 | TRBV2 | - | TGTGCCAGCAGTGATTGGGGGATGAACACTGAAGCTTTCTTT | CASSDWGMNTEAFF
TRBD1 | TRBJ1-1 | TRBV11-2 | - | TGTGCCAGCAGCCTGATACAGGGGGCAGGGACTGAAGCTTTCTTT | CASSLIQGAGTEAFF
TRBD1 | TRBJ2-2 | TRBV7-6 | - | TGTGCCACCGGAGGACAGGGGAGGACCGGGGAGCTGTTTTTT | CATGGQGRTGELFF
- | TRBJ2-7 | TRBV30 | - | TGTGCCTGGACCGATGCCTCCTACGAGCAGTACTTC | CAWTDASYEQYF
- | TRBJ1-6 | TRBV27 | - | TGTGCCAGCAGTTTAAGACAGCCGGGGTCACCCCTCCACTTT | CASSLRQPGSPLHF
- | TRBJ2-4 | TRBV6-1 | - | TGTGCCAGCAGTGAAATGTGGTCAGAAAGTATTCAGTACTTC | CASSEMWSESIQYF
- | TRBJ1-1 | TRBV29-1 | - | TGCAGCGGTCGACCCGGCTTCGCCACTGAAGCTTTCTTT | CSGRPGFATEAFF
- | TRBJ1-5 | TRBV27 | few | TGTGCCAGCAGCGTCCGGGCCGGCAATCAGCCCCAGCATTTT | CASSVRAGNQPQHF
- | TRBJ1-1 | TRBV12-3/TRBV12-4 | - | TGTGCCAGCATCCTGTCCCCAGGCACTGAAGCTTTCTTT | CASILSPGTEAFF
TRBD1 | TRBJ1-2 | TRBV3-1/TRBV3-2 | - | TGTGCCAGCAGCTGGGGACAGGGGGTTAATGGCTACACCTTC | CASSWGQGVNGYTF
- | TRBJ2-7 | TRBV5-5 | - | TGTGCCAGCAGCTTTCACCCCCAAGTTGAGCAGTACTTC | CASSFHPQVEQYF
TRBD2 | TRBJ2-7 | TRBV9 | - | TGTGCCAGCAGCCCAGGGACTAGCGGGGGCCGATACTACGAGCAGTACTTC | CASSPGTSGGRYYEQYF
TRBD2 | TRBJ2-7 | TRBV18 | - | TGTGCCAGCTCACCAATCGGGAGCGGGAGTACCAACGAGCAGTACTTC | CASSPIGSGSTNEQYF
- | TRBJ2-2 | TRBV5-1 | - | TGCGCCAGCAGCTCCAGGGGAGGGACCGGGGAGCTGTTTTTT | CASSSRGGTGELFF
TRBD1 | TRBJ2-2 | TRBV19 | - | TGTGCCAGTAGCTCCCAGGGGGACACCGGGGAGCTGTTTTTT | CASSSQGDTGELFF
- | TRBJ1-3 | TRBV30 | - | TGTGCCCTCGTACGAAACACCATATATTTT | CALVRNTIYF
- | TRBJ2-3 | TRBV10-2 | few | TGCGCCAGCACTGAGGTCAGGGGGGCGGCAGATACGCAGTATTTT | CASTEVRGAADTQYF
- | TRBJ1-1 | TRBV12-1 | - | TGTGCCAGCAGCCCAAAGACGGGACCGGTGAACACTGAAGCTTTCTTT | CASSPKTGPVNTEAFF
- | TRBJ2-7 | TRBV21-1 | - | TGTGCCAGCAGCAAAGGACCCCGAGCCTACGAGCAGTACTTC | CASSKGPRAYEQYF
- | TRBJ2-2 | TRBV7-9 | once | TGTGCCAGCAGCCTCCGGGACACCCACTCCAGGAACACCGGGGAGCTGTTTTTT | CASSLRDTHSRNTGELFF